One and the same sample provided the 27 T cell receptor beta chains below, sequenced in a study of cytomegalovirus exposure and HLA in healthy donors. With 60 Vbeta and 13 Jbeta primers, the PCR was carried out. Some clones are missing from TCRdb's copy, which holds only in-frame ones; the method was immunoSEQ multiplex PCR. This table holds 70,000 to 100,000 clones, 80% found once. The specimen was PBMCs. These receptors originate from a man between 50 and 59 years old in good health and CMV-seropositive.

The chain has TRBV29-1 and TRBJ2-1; 8 positions match TRBD2. The CDR3 runs 14 residues. Germline CDR1 SQVTM, CDR2 ANQGSEA. Trimming at V came to 4 bases and at J to 5 bases, leaving 7 bases not matched to a gene. CDR3 in DNA: TGCAGCGTTGCCCGACTAGCGTCAAACAATGAGCAGTTCTTC. Amino acid sequence: CSVARLASNNEQFF.

Worth noting for this clone: Different DNA sequences within this sample yield the same CDR3. The chain links TRBV4-1 to TRBJ2-1; the D gene is possibly TRBD2 (6 bases). This CDR3 has 13 residues. The V gene's germline CDR1 is MGHRA and CDR2 YSYEKL. Trimming pared 0 bases from V and 10 bases from J, leaving 10 bases between. The chain's CDR3 is CASSQEQRGEQFF. CDR3 sequence (DNA): TGCGCCAGCAGCCAAGAACAACGGGGGGAGCAGTTCTTC.

This chain links TRBV28 with TRBJ1-2; 9 bases are shared with TRBD1. This CDR3 region has 15 residues. Germline CDR1 MDHEN, CDR2 SYDVKM. J was trimmed by 8 bases and V by 4 bases; bases with no gene match: 11. CDR3 in DNA: TGTGCCAGCAGTTCCCCCTCGACAGGGGGTAGAGGCTACACCTTC. This gives the protein CASSSPSTGGRGYTF.

The chain joins TRBV29-1 to TRBJ2-5; 11 bases match TRBD2. The CDR3 is 17 residues long. Trimming cost V 3 bases and J 2 bases; bases outside gene matches: 11. CDR1 SQVTM and CDR2 ANQGSEA come from the germline V gene. The CDR3 loop is CSVDGLAGGITQETQYF. The CDR3 DNA sequence: TGCAGCGTTGATGGGCTAGCGGGAGGTATAACACAAGAGACCCAGTACTTC.

The V and J genes are TRBV18 and TRBJ2-1; the D gene is possibly TRBD2 (6 bases). This CDR3 is built from 16 residues. V was clipped by 3 bases and J by 2 bases, with 14 bases between them. CDR1 KGHSH and CDR2 LQKENI come from the germline V gene. CDR3 DNA sequence: TGTGCCAGCTCACCGCCTCTCGCGGGAACCTACAATGAGCAGTTCTTC. Translation gives CASSPPLAGTYNEQFF.

V gene TRBV5-1 combines with J gene TRBJ2-7; D perhaps matches TRBD1 (5 bases). The CDR3 has 14 residues. The germline V gene has CDR1 SGHRS and CDR2 YFSETQ. The germline V and J ends were trimmed by 2 bases and 1 base, with 10 bases remaining between them. This chain's CDR3 is CASSFAQGSYEQYF. In DNA form, the CDR3 reads TGCGCCAGCAGCTTTGCGCAGGGTTCCTACGAGCAGTACTTC.

As concerns this clone: An end of the junction differs from the germline gene, which may be a read error. The J gene is TRBJ1-1, the V gene TRBV7-9, with D hard to call. CDR1 and CDR2 from the germline V gene are SEHNR and FQNEAQ (reference sequence). The CDR3 loop spans 13 amino acids. The CDR3 protein is CSSSLQLDTEAFF. The CDR3 nucleotides are TGTTCCAGCAGCTTACAGCTAGACACTGAAGCTTTCTTT.

The chain combines TRBV30 with TRBJ2-3, with D possibly TRBD1 on 5 matching bases. V was trimmed by 5 bases and J by 2 bases, leaving 14 bases between them. The CDR3 totals 14 residues. Germline V gives CDR1 GTSNPN, CDR2 SVGIG (reference sequence). The DNA of the CDR3 is TGTGCCTGGCGGAACAGACAGACCACAGATACGCAGTATTTT. Translating gives CAWRNRQTTDTQYF. Complete variable domain (other parts from reference TRBV30 and TRBJ2-3): SQTIHQWPATLVQPVGSPLSLECTVEGTSNPNLYWYRQAAGRGLQLLFYSVGIGQISSEVPQNLSASRPQDRQFILSSKKLLLSDSGFYLCAWRNRQTTDTQYFGPGTRLTVL.

J is TRBJ2-7 and V is TRBV4-3, with 11 bases lining up with TRBD1. CDR3 length: 15 residues. Germline trimming cut 1 base from V and 4 bases from J; bases unmatched to any gene: 3. Germline values: CDR1 LGHNA, CDR2 YSLEER. This chain's CDR3 is CASSQGTGGRYEQYF. CDR3 in DNA: TGCGCCAGCAGCCAAGGGACAGGGGGCAGGTACGAGCAGTACTTC.

The chain is built from TRBV7-9 and TRBJ2-3, with 12 bases fitting TRBD2. The V gene's germline CDR1 is SEHNR and CDR2 FQNEAQ (reference sequence). CDR3 size: 17 residues. V shed 4 bases, J shed 4 bases, and the junction held 9 bases outside the gene matches. CDR3 protein: CASSSGGLAGSADTQYF. The CDR3 bases are TGTGCCAGCAGCTCAGGGGGACTAGCGGGCTCGGCAGATACGCAGTATTTT. Using reference TRBV7-9 and TRBJ2-3 for the parts outside the CDR3, the full variable domain is DTGVSQNPRHKITKRGQNVTFRCDPISEHNRLYWYRQTLGQGPEFLTYFQNEAQLEKSRLLSDRFSAERPKGSFSTLEIQRTEQGDSAMYLCASSSGGLAGSADTQYFGPGTRLTVL.

The rearrangement links TRBV18 to TRBJ1-5; tentative D call: TRBD1 (6 bases). The germline V and J ends were trimmed by 5 bases and 0 bases, with 11 bases remaining between them. The CDR3 extends over 15 amino acids. Germline CDR1 reads KGHSH; CDR2 reads LQKENI. CDR3 amino acids: CASSNGQSSNQPQHF. CDR3 coding DNA: TGTGCCAGCTCAAACGGACAGAGTAGCAATCAGCCCCAGCATTTT.

The chain joins TRBV2 to TRBJ2-5; TRBD2 might be the D (5 bases). The length of the CDR3 is 11 residues. CDR1 and CDR2 from the germline V gene are SNHLY and FYNNEI. The V and J ends lost 6 bases and 5 bases respectively, with 7 bases between them. The CDR3 sequence: CASRGEETQYF. The CDR3 DNA follows: TGTGCCAGCAGGGGAGAGGAGACCCAGTACTTC.

The rearrangement links TRBV7-9 to TRBJ1-1; 11 bases are shared with TRBD1. Losses at the gene ends were 5 bases for V and 5 bases for J; bases not matched to a gene: 4. Germline-derived CDR1 and CDR2 are SEHNR and FQNEAQ (reference sequence). The CDR3 length is 14 residues. The CDR3 protein is CASSMDRGRTEAFF. The CDR3, as DNA: TGTGCCAGCAGCATGGACAGGGGGCGGACTGAAGCTTTCTTT.

This chain joins TRBV27 and TRBJ1-1, with TRBD1 as a possible D gene (6 bases). CDR3 length: 14 residues. V gave up 9 bases and J gave up 5 bases, with 19 bases separating them. CDR1 is MNHEY and CDR2 is SMNVEV in the germline V gene (reference sequence). CDR3: CASKSGQPWTEAFF. CDR3 DNA sequence: TGTGCCAGTAAATCCGGACAGCCGTGGACTGAAGCTTTCTTT.

The CDR3 protein is CASSPVQGTEAFF. The DNA for the CDR3 is TGTGCCAGTAGTCCGGTTCAGGGGACTGAAGCTTTCTTT. The J gene is TRBJ1-1, the V gene TRBV19, with TRBD1 as a possible D gene (6 bases). The CDR3 is 13 amino acids. CDR1 is LNHDA and CDR2 is SQIVND in the germline V gene (reference sequence). V lost 5 bases, J lost 5 bases, and 12 bases lay in between.

The gene calls are TRBV30 and TRBJ2-7, with 9 bases aligning to TRBD1. V lost 3 bases and J lost 0; bases outside the gene matches: 3. CDR1 is GTSNPN, CDR2 SVGIG, per germline (reference sequence). The CDR3 runs 14 residues. The CDR3 bases are TGTGCCTGGAGAGACAGGGGGATCTCCTACGAGCAGTACTTC. Translated: CAWRDRGISYEQYF.

This clone turned up a few times. The V and J genes are TRBV19 and TRBJ1-1; maybe TRBD1 (5 bases). CDR3 size: 15 residues. V gave up 6 bases and J gave up 0 bases, with 14 bases separating them. Germline lookup yields CDR1 LNHDA and CDR2 SQIVND (reference sequence). The CDR3 spells CASSPPGGLNTEAFF. CDR3 bases: TGTGCCAGTAGCCCCCCCGGGGGACTGAACACTGAAGCTTTCTTT.

The rearrangement links TRBV27 to TRBJ2-7; 10 bases agree with TRBD1. CDR1 and CDR2 from the germline V gene are MNHEY and SMNVEV (reference sequence). This CDR3 spans 15 amino acids. V dropped 3 bases and J dropped 5; count of bases not matched to a gene: 7. CDR3 in DNA: TGTGCCAGCAGTTTCTATGGGACAGGGGTTGACGAGCAGTACTTC. Its translation: CASSFYGTGVDEQYF.

The genes are TRBV5-5 and TRBJ1-1; 7 bases map to TRBD1. The CDR3 contains 15 residues. The J segment lost 2 bases and the V segment lost 4 bases, leaving 8 bases of the junction unmatched. Germline assignment: CDR1 SGHKS and CDR2 YYEKEE (reference sequence). CDR3 in DNA: TGTGCCAGCAGCCACGGACAGGAGCTAAACACTGAAGCTTTCTTT. This sequence encodes CASSHGQELNTEAFF.

The rearrangement links TRBV6-5 to TRBJ2-1, with TRBD2 matching 11 bases. Germline CDR1 MNHEY, CDR2 SVGAGI. Germline trimming cut 4 bases from V and 4 bases from J; bases unmatched to any gene: 3. CDR3 length: 15 residues. CDR3 nucleotides: TGTGCCAGCAGTTTAGCGGGAGGGGGGTACAATGAGCAGTTCTTC. Translated, it gives CASSLAGGGYNEQFF.

The chain has TRBV11-3 and TRBJ2-1, with 7 bases that match TRBD1. V lost 1 base to trimming and J lost 8 bases; unmatched junction nucleotides: 5. Germline values: CDR1 SGHNT, CDR2 YENEEA. The CDR3 is 14 residues long. The chain's CDR3 is CASSLGRGSDEQFF. The CDR3 DNA sequence: TGTGCCAGCAGCTTAGGCAGGGGGAGTGATGAGCAGTTCTTC.

This sequence joins TRBV2 and TRBJ2-7; D possibly corresponds to TRBD2 (6 bases). The CDR3 extends over 14 amino acids. Trimming took 2 bases from V and 4 from J, leaving 12 bases between them. Germline CDR1 is SNHLY and CDR2 is FYNNEI. The CDR3: CASSELTGSYEQYF. CDR3 sequence (DNA): TGTGCCAGCAGTGAATTAACCGGGAGTTACGAGCAGTACTTC.

This clone has a handful of counts. This chain uses TRBV7-9 with TRBJ2-1, with TRBD2 identical over 8 bases. Germline V gene data show CDR1 as SEHNR and CDR2 as FQNEAQ (reference sequence). Germline trimming cut 1 base from V and 4 bases from J; bases unmatched to any gene: 6. The CDR3 consists of 16 residues. The CDR3 loop is CASSLVVEREYNEQFF. CDR3 sequence (DNA): TGTGCCAGCAGCTTAGTCGTCGAGCGGGAGTACAATGAGCAGTTCTTC.

V usage is TRBV6-5 and J usage is TRBJ1-1; possible D gene TRBD1, 6 bases. The CDR3 runs 15 residues. Between the trimmed V and J ends, which lost 6 bases and 0 bases, there was a span of 14 bases. Germline lookup yields CDR1 MNHEY and CDR2 SVGAGI. The CDR3 DNA reads as TGTGCCAGCAGGTATAACAGGGCCGTGAACACTGAAGCTTTCTTT. Protein product: CASRYNRAVNTEAFF.

The sample holds a few counts of this clone. The rearrangement joins TRBV7-2 to TRBJ2-7, with 9 bases aligning to TRBD2. The CDR3 is 12 residues long. With V trimmed by 5 bases and J by 9 bases, 5 bases remained unmatched. CDR1 is SGHTA, CDR2 FQGNSA, per germline. Here the CDR3 DNA reads TGTGCCAGCAGCATTAGCGGGAGCGGGCAGTACTTC. It encodes CASSISGSGQYF.

The chain combines TRBV2 with TRBJ2-5, with D tentatively TRBD2 (5 bases). V was trimmed by 8 bases and J by 2 bases, leaving 21 bases between them. CDR1 is SNHLY and CDR2 is FYNNEI in the germline V gene. This CDR3 is 16 amino acids long. CDR3 in amino acids: CASPEFGNEKQETQYF. CDR3 sequence (DNA): TGTGCCAGCCCGGAATTCGGGAATGAGAAGCAAGAGACCCAGTACTTC. The full variable domain, with the rest looked up from reference TRBV2 and TRBJ2-5, is EPEVTQTPSHQVTQMGQEVILRCVPISNHLYFYWYRQILGQKVEFLVSFYNNEISEKSEIFDDQFSVERPDGSNFTLKIRSTKLEDSAMYFCASPEFGNEKQETQYFGPGTRLLVL.

This clone was observed a single time. Sequence at one end of the junction differs from germline and may be a read error. The gene calls are TRBV7-3 and TRBJ2-6, with D perhaps matching TRBD1 (5 bases). This CDR3 comprises 14 residues. Per germline, CDR1 SGHTA and CDR2 FQGTGA. CDR3 DNA sequence: TGTGCCAGCAGCTTAAGCTCTGGGGCCAACGGCCTGACTTTC. This sequence encodes CASSLSSGANGLTF.